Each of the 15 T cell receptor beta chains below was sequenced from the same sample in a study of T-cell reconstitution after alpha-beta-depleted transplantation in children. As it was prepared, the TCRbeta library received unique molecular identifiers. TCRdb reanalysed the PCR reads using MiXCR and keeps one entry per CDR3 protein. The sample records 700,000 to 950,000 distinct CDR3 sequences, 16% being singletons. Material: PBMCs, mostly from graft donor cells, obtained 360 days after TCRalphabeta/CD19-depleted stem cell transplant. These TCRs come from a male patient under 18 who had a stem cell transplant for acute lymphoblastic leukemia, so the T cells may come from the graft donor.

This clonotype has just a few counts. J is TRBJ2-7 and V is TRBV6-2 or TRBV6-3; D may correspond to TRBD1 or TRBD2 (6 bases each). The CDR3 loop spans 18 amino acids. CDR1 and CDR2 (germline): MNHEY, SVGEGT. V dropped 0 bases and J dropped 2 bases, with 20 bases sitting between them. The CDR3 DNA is TGTGCCAGCAGTTACTCGGAATCGCGCGGGACACCTACCTACGAGCAGTACTTC. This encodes CASSYSESRGTPTYEQYF.

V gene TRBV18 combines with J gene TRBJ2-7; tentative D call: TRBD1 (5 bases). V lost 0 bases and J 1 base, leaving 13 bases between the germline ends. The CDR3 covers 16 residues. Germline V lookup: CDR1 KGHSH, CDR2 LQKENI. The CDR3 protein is CASSPPVQGSSYEQYF. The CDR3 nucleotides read TGTGCCAGCTCACCACCGGTTCAGGGTTCTTCCTACGAGCAGTACTTC.

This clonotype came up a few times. Here the CDR3 DNA reads TGTGCCAGCAGTTTATTTTGGGTCTCTGGAAACACCATATATTTT. Translating gives CASSLFWVSGNTIYF. The chain combines TRBV12-3 or TRBV12-4 with TRBJ1-3; the D is unclear. Trimming took off 2 bases at V and 0 bases at J, with 8 bases between the two ends. The CDR3 totals 15 residues.

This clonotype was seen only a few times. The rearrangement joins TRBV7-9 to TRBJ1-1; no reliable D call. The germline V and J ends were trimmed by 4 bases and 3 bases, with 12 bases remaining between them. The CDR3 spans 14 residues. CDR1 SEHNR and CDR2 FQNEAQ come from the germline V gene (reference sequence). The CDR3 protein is CASSSIARDTEAFF. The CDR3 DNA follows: TGTGCCAGCAGCTCTATAGCCCGGGACACTGAAGCTTTCTTT.

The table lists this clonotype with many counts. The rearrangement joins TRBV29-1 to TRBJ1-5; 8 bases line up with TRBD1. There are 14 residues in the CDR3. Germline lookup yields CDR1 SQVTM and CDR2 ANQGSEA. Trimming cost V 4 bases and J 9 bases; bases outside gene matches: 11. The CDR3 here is CSVAGAGGNSPQHF. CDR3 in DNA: TGCAGCGTTGCTGGGGCAGGGGGCAACTCGCCCCAGCATTTT.

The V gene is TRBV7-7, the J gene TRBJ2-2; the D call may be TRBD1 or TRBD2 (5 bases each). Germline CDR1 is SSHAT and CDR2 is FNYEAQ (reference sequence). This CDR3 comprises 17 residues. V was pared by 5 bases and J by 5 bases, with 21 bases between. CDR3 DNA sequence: TGTGCCAGCAGCCAAGAGCCGGGGCTAGCCGTTACCGGGGAGCTGTTTTTT. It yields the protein CASSQEPGLAVTGELFF. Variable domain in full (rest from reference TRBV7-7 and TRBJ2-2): GAGVSQSPRYKVTKRGQDVTLRCDPISSHATLYWYQQALGQGPEFLTYFNYEAQPDKSGLPSDRFSAERPEGSISTLTIQRTEQRDSAMYRCASSQEPGLAVTGELFFGEGSRLTVL.

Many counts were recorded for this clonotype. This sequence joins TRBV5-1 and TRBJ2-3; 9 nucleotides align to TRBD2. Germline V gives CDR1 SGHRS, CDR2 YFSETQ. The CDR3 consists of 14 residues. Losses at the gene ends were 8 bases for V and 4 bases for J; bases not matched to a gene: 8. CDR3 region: CASGLAIEPDTQYF. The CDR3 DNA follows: TGCGCCAGTGGACTAGCGATCGAGCCAGATACGCAGTATTTT. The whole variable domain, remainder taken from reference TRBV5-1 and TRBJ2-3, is KAGVTQTPRYLIKTRGQQVTLSCSPISGHRSVSWYQQTPGQGLQFLFEYFSETQRNKGNFPGRFSGRQFSNSRSEMNVSTLELGDSALYLCASGLAIEPDTQYFGPGTRLTVL.

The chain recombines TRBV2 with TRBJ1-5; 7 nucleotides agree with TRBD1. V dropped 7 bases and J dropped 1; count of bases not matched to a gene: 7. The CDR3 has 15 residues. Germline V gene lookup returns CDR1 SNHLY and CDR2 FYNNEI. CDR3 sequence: CASTGRGMSNQPQHF. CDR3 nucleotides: TGTGCCAGCACAGGCAGGGGGATGAGCAATCAGCCCCAGCATTTT.

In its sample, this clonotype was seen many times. The CDR3 protein is CASSFSRRYGYTF. The DNA of the CDR3 is TGTGCCAGCAGTTTCTCCCGGCGGTATGGCTACACCTTC. The chain joins TRBV27 to TRBJ1-2; D uncertain. CDR3 length: 13 residues. Germline assignment: CDR1 MNHEY and CDR2 SMNVEV (reference sequence). Deletions cut 3 bases from V and 5 bases from J, with 10 bases between.

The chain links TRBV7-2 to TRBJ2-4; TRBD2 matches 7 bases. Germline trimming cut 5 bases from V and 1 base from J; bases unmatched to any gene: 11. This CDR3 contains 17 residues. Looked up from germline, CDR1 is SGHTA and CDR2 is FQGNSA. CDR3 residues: CASSPQGGGRAKNIQYF. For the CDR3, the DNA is TGTGCCAGCAGCCCCCAAGGCGGGGGACGGGCCAAAAACATTCAGTACTTC.

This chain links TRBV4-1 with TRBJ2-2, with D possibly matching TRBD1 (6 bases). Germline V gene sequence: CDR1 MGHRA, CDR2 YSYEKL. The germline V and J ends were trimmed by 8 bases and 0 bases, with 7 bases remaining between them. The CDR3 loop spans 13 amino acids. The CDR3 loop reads CASGQSNTGELFF. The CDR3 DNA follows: TGCGCCAGCGGACAGTCGAACACCGGGGAGCTGTTTTTT.

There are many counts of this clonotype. CDR3 bases: TGCAGTGCAGCCGGGACAATCTACGAGCAGTACTTC. This encodes CSAAGTIYEQYF. The chain has TRBV20-1 and TRBJ2-7; TRBD1 is a possible D gene (6 bases). The CDR3 extends over 12 amino acids. Germline values: CDR1 DFQATT, CDR2 SNEGSKA (reference sequence). The V end was cut by 6 bases, the J end by 3 bases, with 12 bases between.

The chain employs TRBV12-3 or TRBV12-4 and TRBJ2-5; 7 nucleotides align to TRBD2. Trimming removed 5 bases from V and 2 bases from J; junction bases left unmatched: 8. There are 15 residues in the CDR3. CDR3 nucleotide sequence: TGTGCCAGCAGTCCTCTAGCGGTACAACAAGAGACCCAGTACTTC. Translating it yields CASSPLAVQQETQYF.

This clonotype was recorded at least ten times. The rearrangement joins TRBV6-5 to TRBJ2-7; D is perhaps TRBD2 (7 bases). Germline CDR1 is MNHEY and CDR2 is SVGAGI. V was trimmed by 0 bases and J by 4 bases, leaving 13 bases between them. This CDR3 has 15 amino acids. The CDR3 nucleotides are TGTGCCAGCAGTTACTCGCGGGGGCGCGGATACGAGCAGTACTTC. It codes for CASSYSRGRGYEQYF.

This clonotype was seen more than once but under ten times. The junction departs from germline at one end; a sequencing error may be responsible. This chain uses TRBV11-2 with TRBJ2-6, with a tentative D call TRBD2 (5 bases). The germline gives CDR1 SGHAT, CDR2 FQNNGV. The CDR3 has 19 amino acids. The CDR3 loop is CASSLDAWGRGSGANVLTF. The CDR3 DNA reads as TGTGCCAGCAGCCTAGATGCTTGGGGAAGAGGGTCTGGGGCCAACGTCCTGACTTTC.